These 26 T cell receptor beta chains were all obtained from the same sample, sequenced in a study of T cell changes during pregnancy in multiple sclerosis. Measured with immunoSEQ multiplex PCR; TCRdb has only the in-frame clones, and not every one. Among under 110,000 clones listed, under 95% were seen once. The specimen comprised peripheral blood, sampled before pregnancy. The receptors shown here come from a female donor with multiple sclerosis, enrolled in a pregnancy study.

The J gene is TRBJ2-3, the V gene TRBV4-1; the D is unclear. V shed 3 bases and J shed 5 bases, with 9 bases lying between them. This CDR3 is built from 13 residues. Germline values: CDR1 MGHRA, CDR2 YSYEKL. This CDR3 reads CASSHTKLDTQYF. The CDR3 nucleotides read TGCGCCAGCAGCCATACCAAGCTAGATACGCAGTATTTT.

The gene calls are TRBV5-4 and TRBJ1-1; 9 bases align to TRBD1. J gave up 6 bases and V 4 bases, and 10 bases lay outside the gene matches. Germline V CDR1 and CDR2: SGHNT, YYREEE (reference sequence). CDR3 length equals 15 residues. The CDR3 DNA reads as TGTGCCAGCAGCGACCCGGACAGGGGAATCGCTGAAGCTTTCTTT. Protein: CASSDPDRGIAEAFF.

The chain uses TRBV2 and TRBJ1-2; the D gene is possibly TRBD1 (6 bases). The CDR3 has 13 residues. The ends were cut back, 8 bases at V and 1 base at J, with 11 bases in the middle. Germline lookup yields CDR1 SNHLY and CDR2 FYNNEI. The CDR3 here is CASSLDSNYGYTF. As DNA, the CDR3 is TGTGCCAGCTCGTTGGACAGTAACTATGGCTACACCTTC.

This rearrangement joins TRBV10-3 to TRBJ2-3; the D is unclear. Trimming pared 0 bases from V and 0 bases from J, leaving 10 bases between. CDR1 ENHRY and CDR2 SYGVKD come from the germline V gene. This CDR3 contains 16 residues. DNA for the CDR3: TGTGCCATCAGTGAGTCACTTACTATTAGCACAGATACGCAGTATTTT. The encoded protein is CAISESLTISTDTQYF.

CDR3: CASNDRGGWEQYF. CDR3 bases: TGTGCCAGCAACGATCGGGGGGGGTGGGAGCAGTACTTC. The chain is built from TRBV28 and TRBJ2-7, with 8 bases aligning to TRBD2. Germline trimming cut 7 bases from V and 7 bases from J; bases unmatched to any gene: 9. Per germline, CDR1 MDHEN and CDR2 SYDVKM. CDR3 size: 13 residues. Full variable domain (outside the CDR3, taken from reference TRBV28 and TRBJ2-7): DVKVTQSSRYLVKRTGEKVFLECVQDMDHENMFWYRQDPGLGLRLIYFSYDVKMKEKGDIPEGYSVSREKKERFSLILESASTNQTSMYLCASNDRGGWEQYFGPGTRLTVT.

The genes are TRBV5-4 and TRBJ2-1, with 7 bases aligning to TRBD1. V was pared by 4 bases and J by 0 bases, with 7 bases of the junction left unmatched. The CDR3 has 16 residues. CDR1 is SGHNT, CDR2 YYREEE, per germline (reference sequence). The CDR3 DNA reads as TGTGCCAGCAGCCCGAGGGGGACAGTCTCCTACAATGAGCAGTTCTTC. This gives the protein CASSPRGTVSYNEQFF.

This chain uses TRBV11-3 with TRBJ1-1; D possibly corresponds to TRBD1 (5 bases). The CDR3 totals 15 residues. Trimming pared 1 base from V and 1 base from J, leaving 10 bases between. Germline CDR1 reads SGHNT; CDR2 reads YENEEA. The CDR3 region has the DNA TGTGCCAGCAGCTTAGTCCAGGGCCGGAACACTGAAGCTTTCTTT. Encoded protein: CASSLVQGRNTEAFF. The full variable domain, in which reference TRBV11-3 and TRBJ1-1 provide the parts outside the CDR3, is EAGVVQSPRYKIIEKKQPVAFWCNPISGHNTLYWYLQNLGQGPELLIRYENEEAVDDSQLPKDRFSAERLKGVDSTLKIQPAELGDSAVYLCASSLVQGRNTEAFFGQGTRLTVV.

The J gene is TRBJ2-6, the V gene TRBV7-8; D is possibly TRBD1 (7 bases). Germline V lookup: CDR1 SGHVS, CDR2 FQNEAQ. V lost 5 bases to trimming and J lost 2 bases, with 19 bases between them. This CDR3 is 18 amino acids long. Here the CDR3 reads CASSLRQGLWAGANVLTF. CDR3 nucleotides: TGTGCCAGCAGCCTAAGACAGGGACTTTGGGCTGGGGCCAACGTCCTGACTTTC.

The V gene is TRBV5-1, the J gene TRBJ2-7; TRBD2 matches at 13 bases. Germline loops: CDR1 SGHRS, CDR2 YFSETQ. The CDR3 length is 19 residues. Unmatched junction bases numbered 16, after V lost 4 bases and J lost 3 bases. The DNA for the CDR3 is TGCGCCAGCAGCCCGGGGGTCGAGAGACTAGCGGGAGGCCGCTACGAGCAGTACTTC. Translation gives CASSPGVERLAGGRYEQYF. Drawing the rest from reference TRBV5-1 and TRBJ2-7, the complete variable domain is KAGVTQTPRYLIKTRGQQVTLSCSPISGHRSVSWYQQTPGQGLQFLFEYFSETQRNKGNFPGRFSGRQFSNSRSEMNVSTLELGDSALYLCASSPGVERLAGGRYEQYFGPGTRLTVT.

The CDR3 DNA is TGTGCCAGCTCACCCCCTCGCGGGGAAAAAAGCTATGGCTACACCTTC. Its translation: CASSPPRGEKSYGYTF. The chain joins TRBV18 to TRBJ1-2; D remains ambiguous. From germline, CDR1 is KGHSH and CDR2 LQKENI. This CDR3 contains 16 residues. Trimming pared 3 bases from V and 4 bases from J, leaving 18 bases between.

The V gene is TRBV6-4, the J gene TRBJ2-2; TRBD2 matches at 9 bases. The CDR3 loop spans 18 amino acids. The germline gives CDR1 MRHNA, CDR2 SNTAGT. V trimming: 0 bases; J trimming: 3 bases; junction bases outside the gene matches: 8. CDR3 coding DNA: TGTGCCAGCAGTGACTCGGGGGCTAGCGGGACTCACACCGGGGAGCTGTTTTTT. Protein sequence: CASSDSGASGTHTGELFF.

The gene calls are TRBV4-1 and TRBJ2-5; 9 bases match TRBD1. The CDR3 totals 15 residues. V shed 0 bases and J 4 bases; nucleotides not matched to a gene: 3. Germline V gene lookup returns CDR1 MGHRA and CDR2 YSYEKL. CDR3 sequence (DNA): TGCGCCAGCAGCCAAGAGGACAGGGGACGAGAGACCCAGTACTTC. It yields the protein CASSQEDRGRETQYF.

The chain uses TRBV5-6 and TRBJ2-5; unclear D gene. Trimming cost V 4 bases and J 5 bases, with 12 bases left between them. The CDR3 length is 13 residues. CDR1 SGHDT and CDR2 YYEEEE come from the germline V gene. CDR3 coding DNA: TGTGCCAGCAGCCTTGGTAGCCGGGAGACCCAGTACTTC. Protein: CASSLGSRETQYF.

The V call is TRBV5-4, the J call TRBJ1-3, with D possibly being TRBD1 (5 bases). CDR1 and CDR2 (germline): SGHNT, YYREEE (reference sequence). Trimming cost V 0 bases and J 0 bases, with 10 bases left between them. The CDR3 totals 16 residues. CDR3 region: CASSLGQRYSGNTIYF. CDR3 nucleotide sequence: TGTGCCAGCAGCTTGGGACAGAGGTACTCTGGAAACACCATATATTTT.

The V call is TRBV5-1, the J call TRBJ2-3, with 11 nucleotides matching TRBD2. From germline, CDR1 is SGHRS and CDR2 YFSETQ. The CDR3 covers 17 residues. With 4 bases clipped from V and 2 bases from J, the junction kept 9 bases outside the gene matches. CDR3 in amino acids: CASSPLVAGGSTDTQYF. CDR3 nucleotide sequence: TGCGCCAGCAGCCCCCTGGTAGCGGGGGGGTCCACAGATACGCAGTATTTT.

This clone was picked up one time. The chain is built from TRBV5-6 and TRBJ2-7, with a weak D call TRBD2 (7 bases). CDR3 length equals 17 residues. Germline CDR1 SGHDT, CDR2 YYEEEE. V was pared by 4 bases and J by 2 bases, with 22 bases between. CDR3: CASSRLGAGERTYEQYF. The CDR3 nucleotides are TGTGCCAGCAGCCGTTTGGGGGCGGGAGAACGAACCTACGAGCAGTACTTC.

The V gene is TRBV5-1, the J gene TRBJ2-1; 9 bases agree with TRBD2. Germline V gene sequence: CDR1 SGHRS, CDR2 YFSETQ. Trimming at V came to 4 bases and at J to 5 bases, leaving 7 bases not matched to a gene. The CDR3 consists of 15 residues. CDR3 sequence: CASSRRLAGDNEQFF. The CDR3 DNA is TGCGCCAGCAGCCGCCGGTTAGCGGGGGACAATGAGCAGTTCTTC.

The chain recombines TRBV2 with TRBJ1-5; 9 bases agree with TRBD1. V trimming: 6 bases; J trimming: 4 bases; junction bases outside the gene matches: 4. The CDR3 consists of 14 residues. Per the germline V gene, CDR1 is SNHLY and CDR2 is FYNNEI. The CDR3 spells CASREGQGNQPQHF. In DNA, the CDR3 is TGTGCCAGCAGAGAGGGACAGGGTAATCAGCCCCAGCATTTT. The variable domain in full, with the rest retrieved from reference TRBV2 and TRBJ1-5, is EPEVTQTPSHQVTQMGQEVILRCVPISNHLYFYWYRQILGQKVEFLVSFYNNEISEKSEIFDDQFSVERPDGSNFTLKIRSTKLEDSAMYFCASREGQGNQPQHFGDGTRLSIL.

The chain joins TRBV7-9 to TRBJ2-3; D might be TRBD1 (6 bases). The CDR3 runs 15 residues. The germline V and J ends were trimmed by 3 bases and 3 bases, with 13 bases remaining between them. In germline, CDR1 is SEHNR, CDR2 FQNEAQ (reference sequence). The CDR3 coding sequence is TGTGCCAGCAGCTTTTCCGGGACAAGAACAGATACGCAGTATTTT. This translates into CASSFSGTRTDTQYF.

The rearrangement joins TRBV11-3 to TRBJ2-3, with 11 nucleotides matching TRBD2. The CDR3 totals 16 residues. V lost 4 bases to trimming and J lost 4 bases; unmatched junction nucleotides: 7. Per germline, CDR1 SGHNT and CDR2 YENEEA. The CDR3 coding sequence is TGTGCCAGCAGCTCATTTAGCGGGGGGGCAGCAGATACGCAGTATTTT. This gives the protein CASSSFSGGAADTQYF.

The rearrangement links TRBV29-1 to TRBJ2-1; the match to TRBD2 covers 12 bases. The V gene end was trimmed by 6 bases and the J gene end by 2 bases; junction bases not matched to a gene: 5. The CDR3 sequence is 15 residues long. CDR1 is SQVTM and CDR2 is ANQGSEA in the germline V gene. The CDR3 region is CSVTSGSGAYNEQFF. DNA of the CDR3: TGCAGCGTGACTAGCGGGAGTGGGGCCTACAATGAGCAGTTCTTC.

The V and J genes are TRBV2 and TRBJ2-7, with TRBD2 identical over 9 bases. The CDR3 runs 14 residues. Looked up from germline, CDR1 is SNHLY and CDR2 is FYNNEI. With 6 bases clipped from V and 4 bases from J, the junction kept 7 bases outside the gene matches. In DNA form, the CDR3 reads TGTGCCAGCAGAAATAGCGGGAGAAGTTACGAGCAGTACTTC. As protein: CASRNSGRSYEQYF.

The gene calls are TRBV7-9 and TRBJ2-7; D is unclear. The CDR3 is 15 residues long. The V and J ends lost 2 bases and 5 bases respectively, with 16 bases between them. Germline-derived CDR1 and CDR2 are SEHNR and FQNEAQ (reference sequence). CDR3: CASSLPPPQADEQYF. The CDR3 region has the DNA TGTGCCAGCAGCTTACCCCCTCCGCAAGCCGACGAGCAGTACTTC.

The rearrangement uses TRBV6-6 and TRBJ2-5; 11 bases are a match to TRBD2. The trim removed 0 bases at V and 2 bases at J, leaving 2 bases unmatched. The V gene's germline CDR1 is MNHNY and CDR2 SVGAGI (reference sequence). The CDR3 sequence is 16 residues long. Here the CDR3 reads CASSYSLAGGQETQYF. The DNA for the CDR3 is TGTGCCAGCAGTTACTCCCTAGCGGGAGGTCAAGAGACCCAGTACTTC.

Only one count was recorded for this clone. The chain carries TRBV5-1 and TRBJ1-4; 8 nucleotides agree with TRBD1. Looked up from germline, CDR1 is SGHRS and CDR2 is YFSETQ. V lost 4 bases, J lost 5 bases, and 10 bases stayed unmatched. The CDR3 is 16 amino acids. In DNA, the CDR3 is TGCGCCAGCAGCATCCGGACAGGGCGATCCAATGAAAAACTGTTTTTT. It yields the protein CASSIRTGRSNEKLFF.

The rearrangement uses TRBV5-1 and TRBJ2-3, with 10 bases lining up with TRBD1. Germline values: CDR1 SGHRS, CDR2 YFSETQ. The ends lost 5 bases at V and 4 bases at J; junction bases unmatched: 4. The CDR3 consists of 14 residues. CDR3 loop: CASRYGTGADTQYF. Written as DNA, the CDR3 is TGCGCCAGCAGATATGGGACAGGGGCAGATACGCAGTATTTT.